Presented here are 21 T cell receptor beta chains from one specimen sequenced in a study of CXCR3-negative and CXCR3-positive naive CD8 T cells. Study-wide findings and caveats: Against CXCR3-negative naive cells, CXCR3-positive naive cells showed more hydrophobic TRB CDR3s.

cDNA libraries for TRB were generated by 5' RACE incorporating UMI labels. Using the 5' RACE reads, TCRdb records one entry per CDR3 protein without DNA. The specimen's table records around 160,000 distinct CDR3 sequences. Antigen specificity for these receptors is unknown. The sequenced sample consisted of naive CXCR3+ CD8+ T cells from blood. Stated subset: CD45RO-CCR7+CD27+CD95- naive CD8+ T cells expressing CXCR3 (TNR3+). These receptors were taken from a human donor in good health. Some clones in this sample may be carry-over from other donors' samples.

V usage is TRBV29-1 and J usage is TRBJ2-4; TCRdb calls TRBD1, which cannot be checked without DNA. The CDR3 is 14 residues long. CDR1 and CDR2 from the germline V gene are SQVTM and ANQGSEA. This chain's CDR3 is CSARQGATKNIQYF.

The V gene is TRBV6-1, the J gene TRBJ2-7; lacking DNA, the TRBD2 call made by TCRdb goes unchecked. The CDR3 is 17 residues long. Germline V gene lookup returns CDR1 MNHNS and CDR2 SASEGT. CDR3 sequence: CASTGFYQRGETYEQYF.

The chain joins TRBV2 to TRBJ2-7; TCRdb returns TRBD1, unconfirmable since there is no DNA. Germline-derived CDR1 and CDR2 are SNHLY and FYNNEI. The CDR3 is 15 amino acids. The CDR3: CASIFIRDSSYEQYF.

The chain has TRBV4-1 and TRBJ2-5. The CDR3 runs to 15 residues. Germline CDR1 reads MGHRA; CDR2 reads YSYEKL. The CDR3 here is CASSQVVSLGETQYF.

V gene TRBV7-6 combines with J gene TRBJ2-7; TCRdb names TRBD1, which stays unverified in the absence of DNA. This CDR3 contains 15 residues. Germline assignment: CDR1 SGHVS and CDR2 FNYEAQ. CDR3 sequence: CASSSGTGPPYEQYF.

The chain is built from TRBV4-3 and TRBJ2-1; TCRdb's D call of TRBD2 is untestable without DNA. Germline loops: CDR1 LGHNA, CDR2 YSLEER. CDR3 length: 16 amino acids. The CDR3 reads CASSQEADFSYNEQFF.

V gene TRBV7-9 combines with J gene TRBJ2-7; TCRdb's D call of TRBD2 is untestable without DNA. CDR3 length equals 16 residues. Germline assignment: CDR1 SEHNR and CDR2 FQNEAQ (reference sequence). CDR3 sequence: CASSLGVTSGSYEKYF.

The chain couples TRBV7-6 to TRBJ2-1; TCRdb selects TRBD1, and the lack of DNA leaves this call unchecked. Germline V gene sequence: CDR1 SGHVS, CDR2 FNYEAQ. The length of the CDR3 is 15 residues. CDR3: CASSFPGTANNEQFF. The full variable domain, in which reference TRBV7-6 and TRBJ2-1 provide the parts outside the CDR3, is GAGVSQSPRYKVTKRGQDVALRCDPISGHVSLYWYRQALGQGPEFLTYFNYEAQQDKSGLPNDRFSAERPEGSISTLTIQRTEQRDSAMYRCASSFPGTANNEQFFGPGTRLTVL.

The CDR3 here is CASSYRDYEQYF. The V gene is TRBV5-1, the J gene TRBJ2-7; TCRdb returns TRBD1, unconfirmable since there is no DNA. CDR3 length: 12 residues. Germline-derived CDR1 and CDR2 are SGHRS and YFSETQ. The whole variable domain, filled in from reference TRBV5-1 and TRBJ2-7, reads KAGVTQTPRYLIKTRGQQVTLSCSPISGHRSVSWYQQTPGQGLQFLFEYFSETQRNKGNFPGRFSGRQFSNSRSEMNVSTLELGDSALYLCASSYRDYEQYFGPGTRLTVT.

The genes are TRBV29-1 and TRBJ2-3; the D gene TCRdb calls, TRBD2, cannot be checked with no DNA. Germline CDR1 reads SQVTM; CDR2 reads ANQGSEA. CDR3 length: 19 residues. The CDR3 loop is CSVLEGLAAPRSGTDTQYF.

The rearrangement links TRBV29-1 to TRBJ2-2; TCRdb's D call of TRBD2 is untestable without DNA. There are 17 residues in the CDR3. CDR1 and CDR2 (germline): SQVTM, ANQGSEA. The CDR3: CSVVGRRGGANTGELFF.

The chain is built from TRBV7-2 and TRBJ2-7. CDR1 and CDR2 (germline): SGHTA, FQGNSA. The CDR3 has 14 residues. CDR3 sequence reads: CASSPFGGPYEQYF.

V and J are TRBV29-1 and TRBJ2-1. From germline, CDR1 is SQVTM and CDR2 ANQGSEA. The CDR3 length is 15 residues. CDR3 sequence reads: CSVEIGRGADNEQFF.

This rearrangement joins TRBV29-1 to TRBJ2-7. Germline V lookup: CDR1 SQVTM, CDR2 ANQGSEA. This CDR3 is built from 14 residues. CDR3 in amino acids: CSVEFASEPYEQYF.

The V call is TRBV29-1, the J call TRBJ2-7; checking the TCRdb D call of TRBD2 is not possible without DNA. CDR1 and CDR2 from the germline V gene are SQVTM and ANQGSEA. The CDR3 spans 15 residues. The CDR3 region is CSTIVSGRHSYEQYF.

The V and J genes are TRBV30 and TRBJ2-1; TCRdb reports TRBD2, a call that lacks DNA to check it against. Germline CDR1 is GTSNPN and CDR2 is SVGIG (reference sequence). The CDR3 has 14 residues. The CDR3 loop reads CAWTVGTSENEQFF.

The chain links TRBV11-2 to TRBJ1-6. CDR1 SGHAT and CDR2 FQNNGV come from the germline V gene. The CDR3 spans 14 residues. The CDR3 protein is CASSFQPANSPLHF. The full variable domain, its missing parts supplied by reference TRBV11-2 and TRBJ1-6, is EAGVAQSPRYKIIEKRQSVAFWCNPISGHATLYWYQQILGQGPKLLIQFQNNGVVDDSQLPKDRFSAERLKGVDSTLKIQPAKLEDSAVYLCASSFQPANSPLHFGNGTRLTVT.

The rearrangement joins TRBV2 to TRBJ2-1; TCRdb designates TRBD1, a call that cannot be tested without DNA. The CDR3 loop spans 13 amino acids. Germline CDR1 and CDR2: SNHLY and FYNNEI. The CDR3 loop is CASSDRAQNEQFF.

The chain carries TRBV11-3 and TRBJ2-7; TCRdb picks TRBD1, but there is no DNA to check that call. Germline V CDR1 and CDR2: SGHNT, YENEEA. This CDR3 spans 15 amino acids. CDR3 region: CASSSLDRPLGEQYF. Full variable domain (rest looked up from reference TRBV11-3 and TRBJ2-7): EAGVVQSPRYKIIEKKQPVAFWCNPISGHNTLYWYLQNLGQGPELLIRYENEEAVDDSQLPKDRFSAERLKGVDSTLKIQPAELGDSAVYLCASSSLDRPLGEQYFGPGTRLTVT.

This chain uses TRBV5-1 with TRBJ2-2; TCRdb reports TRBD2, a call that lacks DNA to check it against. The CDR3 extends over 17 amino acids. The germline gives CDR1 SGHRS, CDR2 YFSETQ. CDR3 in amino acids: CASSTGLAGLNTGELFF.

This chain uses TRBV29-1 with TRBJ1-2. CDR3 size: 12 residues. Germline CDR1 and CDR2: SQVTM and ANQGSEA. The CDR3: CSVDRSRGGYTF.